Following are 6 T cell receptor beta chains from one sample sequenced in a study of T-cell memory formation after mild COVID-19. Using its own MiXCR run on the 5' RACE reads, TCRdb lists one record per CDR3 protein. This sample yields some 50,000 distinct CDR3 sequences, of which 12% are seen a single time; almost 25% belongs to the top ten. The sample consisted of PBMCs or a T cell subset sorted from them (not recorded which). The receptors were gathered from a man between 18 and 29 years old who had mild COVID-19 (a few samples of this study predate the infection). Cell type and time point are not known.

The chain employs TRBV2 and TRBJ2-2, with unresolved D. Trimming cost V 8 bases and J 6 bases, with 25 bases left between them. From germline, CDR1 is SNHLY and CDR2 FYNNEI. The CDR3 has 17 amino acids. For the CDR3, the DNA is TGTGCCAGCGGGCCGAGACGTGTTGGTCAAGGCGCCGGGGAGCTGTTTTTT. Translated: CASGPRRVGQGAGELFF. Using reference TRBV2 and TRBJ2-2 for the parts outside the CDR3, the full variable domain is EPEVTQTPSHQVTQMGQEVILRCVPISNHLYFYWYRQILGQKVEFLVSFYNNEISEKSEIFDDQFSVERPDGSNFTLKIRSTKLEDSAMYFCASGPRRVGQGAGELFFGEGSRLTVL.

DNA of the CDR3: TGCAGTGCCCATCGCGGACAGGGGGCGGGAGAGCAGTACTTC. This encodes CSAHRGQGAGEQYF. This chain links TRBV20-1 with TRBJ2-7; 11 positions agree with TRBD1. The V gene end was trimmed by 6 bases and the J gene end by 7 bases; junction bases not matched to a gene: 11. Per the germline V gene, CDR1 is DFQATT and CDR2 is SNEGSKA (reference sequence). The CDR3 is 14 amino acids.

This clonotype has just a few counts. The V and J genes are TRBV29-1 and TRBJ2-7, with D tentatively TRBD2 (6 bases). The ends were cut back, 3 bases at V and 5 bases at J, with 11 bases in the middle. The CDR3 is 12 residues long. Germline CDR1 and CDR2: SQVTM and ANQGSEA. The CDR3 sequence is CSVDRGGNEQYF. The CDR3 bases are TGCAGCGTTGATAGGGGAGGTAACGAGCAGTACTTC.

This clonotype was observed a handful of times. The rearrangement uses TRBV6-2 or TRBV6-3 and TRBJ2-5, with TRBD1 identical over 7 bases. The CDR3 spans 15 residues. Germline V gene lookup returns CDR1 MNHEY and CDR2 SVGEGT. V was pared by 7 bases and J by 5 bases, with 13 bases of the junction left unmatched. The CDR3 DNA follows: TGTGCCAGCACCCGGAGACCGACAGGGCTGGAGACCCAGTACTTC. This codes for CASTRRPTGLETQYF.

This sequence joins TRBV7-2 and TRBJ1-1; a weak D match, TRBD1 (5 bases). Germline CDR1 is SGHTA and CDR2 is FQGNSA. The CDR3 runs 15 residues. Trimming removed 4 bases from V and 0 bases from J, with 12 bases in between. The chain's CDR3 is CASSSYGTLNTEAFF. In nucleotides, the CDR3 is TGTGCCAGCAGCTCGTACGGGACCCTGAACACTGAAGCTTTCTTT.

This chain links TRBV7-9 with TRBJ1-2, with D maybe TRBD1 (6 bases). Germline CDR1 is SEHNR and CDR2 is FQNEAQ (reference sequence). V dropped 4 bases and J dropped 3 bases, with 15 bases sitting between them. CDR3 length: 15 amino acids. The CDR3, as DNA: TGTGCCAGCAGCTCTAGGGGGGGGGCCCACTATGGCTACACCTTC. This gives the protein CASSSRGGAHYGYTF.